This entry lists 28 T cell receptor beta chains sequenced from one sample in a study of T-cell memory formation after mild COVID-19. TCRdb called the 5' RACE reads again in MiXCR, with one record for every CDR3 protein. The sample lists about 600,000 distinct CDR3 sequences, less than 25% occurring once. Sequenced material: PBMCs or a T cell subset sorted from them (not recorded which). These receptors all come from an adult woman who had mild COVID-19 (a few samples of this study predate the infection). Cell type and time point are not known.

This chain connects TRBV18 to TRBJ2-1; 13 bases are shared with TRBD2. The germline gives CDR1 KGHSH, CDR2 LQKENI. This CDR3 comprises 20 residues. V shed 4 bases and J 1 base; nucleotides not matched to a gene: 13. The CDR3 sequence is CASSRGTSGMAHHSYNEQFF. The CDR3 coding sequence is TGTGCCAGCTCACGGGGGACTAGCGGGATGGCGCATCATTCCTACAATGAGCAGTTCTTC.

This clonotype came up a few times. The chain couples TRBV4-1 to TRBJ2-7; 9 nucleotides match TRBD1. Germline V gene lookup returns CDR1 MGHRA and CDR2 YSYEKL. V was pared by 1 base and J by 9 bases, with 7 bases of the junction left unmatched. CDR3 length: 14 residues. The CDR3 sequence is CASSQGQGVTVQYF. The CDR3 nucleotides are TGCGCCAGCAGCCAAGGACAGGGGGTAACGGTGCAGTACTTC.

V and J are TRBV6-1 and TRBJ1-2; D is unresolved. V lost 6 bases and J 10 bases, leaving 9 bases between the germline ends. The CDR3 covers 10 residues. Germline loops: CDR1 MNHNS, CDR2 SASEGT. CDR3 sequence (DNA): TGTGCCAGCAGGGAGGGTGTCTACACCTTC. This codes for CASREGVYTF.

This chain uses TRBV2 with TRBJ2-3; the D gene could be TRBD1 or TRBD2 (5 bases each). The V gene lost 0 bases and the J gene lost 0 bases, with 10 bases spanning the gap. The germline V gene encodes CDR1 SNHLY and CDR2 FYNNEI. The CDR3 is 16 residues long. The CDR3 sequence is CASSEAGTPSTDTQYF. In DNA form, the CDR3 reads TGTGCCAGCAGTGAAGCGGGGACCCCGAGCACAGATACGCAGTATTTT.

The CDR3 loop reads CASTTTSGQGGNEQFF. In DNA, the CDR3 is TGTGCCAGCACCACCACCTCGGGACAGGGGGGCAATGAGCAGTTCTTC. The gene calls are TRBV9 and TRBJ2-1, with 11 positions matching TRBD1. CDR1 and CDR2 from the germline V gene are SGDLS and YYNGEE. The CDR3 runs 16 residues. J lost 6 bases, V lost 6 bases, and 11 bases had no gene match.

CDR3 sequence reads: CSASGVYEQFF. In nucleotides, the CDR3 is TGCAGTGCATCTGGGGTATATGAGCAGTTCTTC. The chain recombines TRBV20-1 with TRBJ2-1; D gene unclear. Germline lookup yields CDR1 DFQATT and CDR2 SNEGSKA (reference sequence). V dropped 6 bases and J dropped 8 bases, with 11 bases sitting between them. The CDR3 runs 11 residues.

This clonotype was seen a few times. The chain employs TRBV6-6 and TRBJ1-5; D not certain. Trimming removed 0 bases from V and 3 bases from J, with 6 bases in between. Looked up from germline, CDR1 is MNHNY and CDR2 is SVGAGI (reference sequence). The CDR3 runs 14 residues. CDR3 protein: CASSYSGPNQPQHF. The CDR3 DNA is TGTGCCAGCAGTTACTCGGGCCCCAATCAGCCCCAGCATTTT.

The chain combines TRBV12-3 or TRBV12-4 with TRBJ1-4; D call uncertain. The CDR3 is 15 amino acids. Trimming took off 6 bases at V and 8 bases at J, with 19 bases between the two ends. This chain's CDR3 is CASSPRGSYFEKLFF. CDR3 DNA: TGTGCCAGCAGCCCCAGAGGCAGCTACTTCGAAAAACTGTTTTTT.

The rearrangement uses TRBV5-5 and TRBJ1-2; D not certain. This CDR3 region has 13 residues. Germline V gene lookup returns CDR1 SGHKS and CDR2 YYEKEE (reference sequence). Trimming shortened V by 0 bases and J by 4 bases, and 7 bases separated the two germline ends. The chain's CDR3 is CASSLVPGYGYTF. The DNA of the CDR3 is TGTGCCAGCAGCTTGGTTCCAGGCTATGGCTACACCTTC.

The chain uses TRBV5-1 and TRBJ2-1; tentatively, D is TRBD1 (6 bases). Germline assignment: CDR1 SGHRS and CDR2 YFSETQ. The V gene lost 4 bases and the J gene lost 4 bases, with 12 bases spanning the gap. The CDR3 spans 14 residues. CDR3 coding DNA: TGCGCCAGCAGCGCCCGGGACACATACAATGAGCAGTTCTTC. This sequence encodes CASSARDTYNEQFF.

This chain uses TRBV28 with TRBJ2-7, with no clear D. V lost 11 bases, J lost 1 base, and 12 bases lay in between. The CDR3 sequence is 12 residues long. Germline V gene data show CDR1 as MDHEN and CDR2 as SYDVKM. The CDR3 bases are TGTGCCGTAGGGAAGTATTCCTACGAGCAGTACTTC. Translating it yields CAVGKYSYEQYF. The full variable domain, completed using reference TRBV28 and TRBJ2-7, is DVKVTQSSRYLVKRTGEKVFLECVQDMDHENMFWYRQDPGLGLRLIYFSYDVKMKEKGDIPEGYSVSREKKERFSLILESASTNQTSMYLCAVGKYSYEQYFGPGTRLTVT.

This clonotype has a handful of counts. The V gene is TRBV4-2, the J gene TRBJ2-2; no reliable D call. CDR3 length: 15 residues. Germline V CDR1 and CDR2: LGHNA, YNFKEQ. The ends were cut back, 4 bases at V and 4 bases at J, with 13 bases in the middle. CDR3 in DNA: TGTGCCAGCAGCCCTCAGGTAGGGCCCACCGGGGAGCTGTTTTTT. It is translated as CASSPQVGPTGELFF.

This clonotype appeared many times. V is TRBV18 and J is TRBJ1-1; 8 bases map to TRBD1. The CDR3 spans 14 residues. Trimming cost V 8 bases and J 1 base; bases outside gene matches: 6. CDR1 is KGHSH, CDR2 LQKENI, per germline. The CDR3 nucleotides are TGTGCCAGCAGCCCGGGACAGGCGAACACTGAAGCTTTCTTT. Its protein is CASSPGQANTEAFF.

The chain couples TRBV5-1 to TRBJ2-4; 9 positions agree with TRBD2. Germline CDR1 reads SGHRS; CDR2 reads YFSETQ. J lost 6 bases, V lost 5 bases, and 6 bases had no gene match. The CDR3 totals 14 residues. CDR3 nucleotides: TGCGCCAGCAGGGAGCGGGAGGTCGGAAACATTCAGTACTTC. Its protein product is CASREREVGNIQYF.

Only one count was recorded for this clonotype. The chain uses TRBV11-1 and TRBJ1-4, with 7 bases matching TRBD1. CDR1 SGHAT and CDR2 FQDESV come from the germline V gene (reference sequence). This CDR3 is 15 amino acids long. With 4 bases clipped from V and 6 bases from J, the junction kept 8 bases outside the gene matches. The CDR3 reads CASSSRQGRDEKLFF. The DNA of the CDR3 is TGTGCCAGCAGCTCTCGACAGGGAAGGGATGAAAAACTGTTTTTT.

CDR3 residues: CASSPGQETSPLHF. In DNA, the CDR3 is TGTGCCAGCAGTCCCGGACAGGAGACTTCACCCCTCCACTTT. V is TRBV12-3 or TRBV12-4 and J is TRBJ1-6; 7 bases align to TRBD1. V lost 5 bases, J lost 9 bases, and 7 bases stayed unmatched. The CDR3 is 14 residues long.

CDR3 in DNA: TGTGCCAGCAGCGTCGGGTTCCTTAATCCGGACTACGAGCAGTACTTC. Its protein product is CASSVGFLNPDYEQYF. The V and J genes are TRBV9 and TRBJ2-7; D ambiguous. The CDR3 has 16 residues. The V and J ends lost 2 bases and 3 bases respectively, with 18 bases between them. Germline V gene sequence: CDR1 SGDLS, CDR2 YYNGEE.

This clonotype was found a few times. This chain uses TRBV24-1 with TRBJ2-7; D is undetermined. The CDR3 sequence is 13 residues long. V gave up 4 bases and J gave up 5 bases, with 11 bases separating them. In germline, CDR1 is KGHDR, CDR2 SFDVKD. CDR3 amino acids: CATSDPPLDEQYF. The CDR3 DNA follows: TGTGCCACCAGTGACCCGCCATTGGACGAGCAGTACTTC.

This clonotype has ten or more counts. This rearrangement joins TRBV9 to TRBJ2-2; D possibly corresponds to TRBD1 (5 bases). The CDR3 sequence is 16 residues long. The germline V gene encodes CDR1 SGDLS and CDR2 YYNGEE. Trimming pared 2 bases from V and 0 bases from J, leaving 11 bases between. CDR3 residues: CASSVSWTSNTGELFF. CDR3 nucleotides: TGTGCCAGCAGCGTTTCTTGGACATCGAACACCGGGGAGCTGTTTTTT.

The chain joins TRBV18 to TRBJ2-7, with 10 positions matching TRBD1. The V and J ends lost 0 bases and 3 bases, in that order; junction bases with no gene match: 8. Per the germline V gene, CDR1 is KGHSH and CDR2 is LQKENI. CDR3 size: 17 residues. CDR3 in DNA: TGTGCCAGCTCACCACCGAGGGGGACAGGGGTTCTCTACGAGCAGTACTTC. Its translation is CASSPPRGTGVLYEQYF.

The CDR3 loop is CASSAEGYEQYF. CDR3 DNA: TGTGCCAGCAGCGCCGAGGGCTACGAGCAGTACTTC. The chain is built from TRBV2 and TRBJ2-7; tentative D call: TRBD2 (5 bases). The ends were cut back, 6 bases at V and 3 bases at J, with 9 bases in the middle. Germline CDR1 SNHLY, CDR2 FYNNEI. This CDR3 contains 12 residues.

The CDR3 DNA is TGTGTCACCGGGACTAGAGGGAAAGATACGCAGTATTTT. Its translation is CVTGTRGKDTQYF. The gene calls are TRBV12-3 or TRBV12-4 and TRBJ2-3; 8 nucleotides agree with TRBD2. There are 13 residues in the CDR3.

This clonotype was seen a few times. The rearrangement joins TRBV6-5 to TRBJ2-1; D not certain. The CDR3 extends over 13 amino acids. Trimming pared 6 bases from V and 0 bases from J, leaving 6 bases between. CDR1 is MNHEY, CDR2 SVGAGI, per germline. The CDR3 DNA is TGTGCCAGCAGGGACGCCTCCTACAATGAGCAGTTCTTC. Its protein product is CASRDASYNEQFF.

The gene calls are TRBV7-3 and TRBJ1-6; 8 nucleotides agree with TRBD1. This CDR3 has 16 amino acids. The germline CDR1 and CDR2 sequences are SGHTA and FQGTGA. J gave up 6 bases and V 2 bases, and 6 bases lay outside the gene matches. This CDR3 reads CASSLRGTGLNSPLHF. In nucleotides, the CDR3 is TGTGCCAGCAGCTTACGCGGGACAGGTCTTAATTCACCCCTCCACTTT. Combining the CDR3 with reference TRBV7-3 and TRBJ1-6 gives the whole variable domain GAGVSQTPSNKVTEKGKYVELRCDPISGHTALYWYRQSLGQGPEFLIYFQGTGAADDSGLPNDRFFAVRPEGSVSTLKIQRTERGDSAVYLCASSLRGTGLNSPLHFGNGTRLTVT.

This clonotype showed up just a few times. The chain joins TRBV5-6 to TRBJ2-2; D remains unclear. Trimming removed 4 bases at V and 6 bases at J, with 10 bases between. The CDR3 runs 13 residues. The germline CDR1 and CDR2 sequences are SGHDT and YYEEEE. CDR3 coding DNA: TGTGCCAGCAGCCCGTCCTTGCCCGGGGAGCTGTTTTTT. Encoded protein: CASSPSLPGELFF.

The V and J genes are TRBV19 and TRBJ2-1; D remains unclear. V was shortened by 7 bases and J by 2 bases, with 15 bases between the two germline ends. CDR1 and CDR2 (germline): LNHDA, SQIVND (reference sequence). CDR3 length: 15 residues. CDR3 nucleotides: TGTGCCAGTACTGTATCTGAAGGGACCTACAATGAGCAGTTCTTC. This encodes CASTVSEGTYNEQFF.

This chain joins TRBV2 and TRBJ2-5; 7 bases match TRBD2. This CDR3 contains 12 residues. Germline CDR1 reads SNHLY; CDR2 reads FYNNEI. The J segment lost 9 bases and the V segment lost 0 bases, leaving 1 base of the junction unmatched. CDR3 sequence: CASSEASGAQYF. The CDR3 nucleotides are TGTGCCAGCAGTGAAGCGAGCGGGGCCCAGTACTTC.

This clonotype was seen a handful of times. This rearrangement joins TRBV9 to TRBJ2-3, with D possibly TRBD2 on 5 matching bases. CDR1 SGDLS and CDR2 YYNGEE come from the germline V gene. The CDR3 totals 17 residues. The germline V and J ends were trimmed by 0 bases and 1 base, with 15 bases remaining between them. CDR3 DNA: TGTGCCAGCAGCGTAGCCCCCACTAGGTTTGGCACAGATACGCAGTATTTT. This gives the protein CASSVAPTRFGTDTQYF.